This TCR beta chain came from a study of blood T cells in healthy people across ages. Looking at the study overall: Roughly one uniquely barcoded beta molecule per two T cells was captured. Whole-study findings and limits: Bulk PBMC profiling left naive and antigen-experienced comparisons inconclusive. When set beside aged donors, long-lived donors presented more naive CD4+ cells and higher diversity.

Primers used in a second PCR of about 7 to 12 cycles were a sample-barcoded 5' primer and a J-beta primer mix. TCRdb redid the calling of the 5' RACE reads with MiXCR, one entry per CDR3 protein. The data show around 1,700,000 distinct CDR3 sequences, over 25% seen once. CDR1 and CDR2 from the germline V gene are MDHEN and SYDVKM. This CDR3 is 12 amino acids long. Trimming removed 7 bases at V and 2 bases at J, with 8 bases between. Healthy Caucasian individuals from Russia aged roughly 6 to 100 were enrolled as donors. This clonotype has only a few counts. The antigen is unknown. The chain carries TRBV28 and TRBJ1-2, with unresolved D. This receptor was identified in a woman in her twenties or thirties in good health. Sequenced material: blood. The CDR3: CASNYNNYGYTF. The CDR3 nucleotides read TGTGCCAGCAATTACAACAACTATGGCTACACCTTC.